The 20 T cell receptor beta chains given below trace back to one sample, sequenced in a study of cytomegalovirus exposure and HLA in healthy donors. Using immunoSEQ multiplex PCR, the repertoire was profiled, and TCRdb retains in-frame clones only, with some absent. The table has under 150,000 clones, 88% seen once. The specimen was PBMCs. The receptors here all came from a woman between 18 and 29 years old in good health and CMV-seropositive.

V is TRBV18 and J is TRBJ2-3, with 13 bases lining up with TRBD2. The CDR3 runs 17 residues. V was pared by 1 base and J by 4 bases, with 5 bases of the junction left unmatched. CDR1 and CDR2 from the germline V gene are KGHSH and LQKENI. This CDR3 is CASSPLRTSGGADTQYF. Here the CDR3 DNA reads TGTGCCAGCTCACCACTTCGTACTAGCGGGGGGGCAGATACGCAGTATTTT.

The CDR3 nucleotides read TGTGCCAGCAGCCAATCCGGAGGGGATGGTTCACCCCTCCACTTT. This gives the protein CASSQSGGDGSPLHF. The chain recombines TRBV4-2 with TRBJ1-6; possibly TRBD1 for D (5 bases). Germline CDR1 LGHNA, CDR2 YNFKEQ. Trimming left V 2 bases short and J 9 bases short, with 14 bases between. This CDR3 has 15 amino acids.

V and J are TRBV9 and TRBJ2-3; 8 bases are shared with TRBD1. The CDR3 is 14 amino acids. Germline CDR1 reads SGDLS; CDR2 reads YYNGEE. After removal of 4 bases from V and 6 bases from J, the junction contained 7 bases not matched to a gene. CDR3 residues: CASSFLTGADTQYF. In nucleotides, the CDR3 is TGTGCCAGCAGCTTCTTGACAGGGGCCGATACGCAGTATTTT. The variable domain in full, completed from reference TRBV9 and TRBJ2-3, reads DSGVTQTPKHLITATGQRVTLRCSPRSGDLSVYWYQQSLDQGLQFLIQYYNGEERAKGNILERFSAQQFPDLHSELNLSSLELGDSALYFCASSFLTGADTQYFGPGTRLTVL.

The rearrangement links TRBV9 to TRBJ2-2; a possible D gene is TRBD2 (5 bases). Looked up from germline, CDR1 is SGDLS and CDR2 is YYNGEE. Between the trimmed V and J ends, which lost 3 bases and 7 bases, there was a span of 10 bases. The CDR3 spans 13 residues. CDR3 loop: CASSGLGVGELFF. DNA of the CDR3: TGTGCCAGCAGCGGGCTCGGGGTCGGGGAGCTGTTTTTT.

J is TRBJ2-3 and V is TRBV6-5, with 9 nucleotides matching TRBD2. The germline CDR1 and CDR2 sequences are MNHEY and SVGAGI. After removal of 0 bases from V and 2 bases from J, the junction contained 3 bases not matched to a gene. There are 16 residues in the CDR3. The CDR3 region has the DNA TGTGCCAGCAGTTACTCTCTAGCGGGGAACACAGATACGCAGTATTTT. It specifies CASSYSLAGNTDTQYF.

The chain employs TRBV5-6 and TRBJ1-2, with D perhaps TRBD1 (5 bases). The CDR3 sequence is 13 residues long. Trimming pared 7 bases from V and 5 bases from J, leaving 15 bases between. In germline, CDR1 is SGHDT, CDR2 YYEEEE. CDR3 in amino acids: CASWTLEGYGYTF. CDR3 sequence (DNA): TGTGCCAGCTGGACGTTGGAGGGGTATGGCTACACCTTC.

V usage is TRBV5-6 and J usage is TRBJ1-5; the match to TRBD1 covers 9 bases. The length of the CDR3 is 16 residues. Germline V gives CDR1 SGHDT, CDR2 YYEEEE. V shed 3 bases, J shed 4 bases, and the junction held 8 bases outside the gene matches. CDR3 DNA: TGTGCCAGCAGCTCAACCGGGACAGGGATTAATCAGCCCCAGCATTTT. Protein product: CASSSTGTGINQPQHF.

The V gene is TRBV6-5, the J gene TRBJ1-1; tentative D call: TRBD1 (6 bases). Germline CDR1 is MNHEY and CDR2 is SVGAGI. There are 15 residues in the CDR3. V was clipped by 0 bases and J by 1 base, with 9 bases between them. For the CDR3, the DNA is TGTGCCAGCAGTTACTCCCCGGACAGGAACACTGAAGCTTTCTTT. Encoded protein: CASSYSPDRNTEAFF.

The V gene is TRBV11-2, the J gene TRBJ2-7; 7 nucleotides agree with TRBD2. V trimming: 5 bases; J trimming: 5 bases; junction bases outside the gene matches: 12. The CDR3 consists of 15 residues. Germline lookup yields CDR1 SGHAT and CDR2 FQNNGV. The CDR3 region has the DNA TGTGCCAGCAGCCCCCCCCTTGGGAGGGGCCACGAGCAGTACTTC. Translated: CASSPPLGRGHEQYF.

The gene calls are TRBV23-1 and TRBJ1-2; a possible D gene is TRBD1 (6 bases). TRBV23-1 counts as an open reading frame of uncertain function. The CDR3 length is 13 residues. V gave up 1 base and J gave up 7 bases, with 10 bases separating them. Written as DNA, the CDR3 is TGCGCCAGCAGTCAATACAGGGTAAGTGGCTACACCTTC. Translating gives CASSQYRVSGYTF.

The gene calls are TRBV10-3 and TRBJ1-5, with 8 bases matching TRBD1. V gave up 10 bases and J gave up 7 bases; unmatched junction bases: 15. CDR1 and CDR2 (germline): ENHRY, SYGVKD. CDR3 length: 15 residues. The CDR3 DNA sequence: TGTGCCACGGGACAGGCCAGGGGAATTGACCAGCCCCAGCATTTT. Protein sequence: CATGQARGIDQPQHF.

The chain has TRBV6-5 and TRBJ1-2, with 10 bases matching TRBD1. This CDR3 comprises 15 residues. CDR1 and CDR2 from the germline V gene are MNHEY and SVGAGI. The ends lost 5 bases at V and 2 bases at J; junction bases unmatched: 5. CDR3 DNA: TGTGCCAGCAGTACCCCGGGACAGGGGAACTATGGCTACACCTTC. Its translation: CASSTPGQGNYGYTF.

The genes are TRBV6-1 and TRBJ1-2; D is perhaps TRBD1 (5 bases). This CDR3 has 16 amino acids. V dropped 3 bases and J dropped 1 base, with 15 bases sitting between them. Germline CDR1 is MNHNS and CDR2 is SASEGT. The CDR3 sequence is CASSEATELNNYGYTF. In nucleotides, the CDR3 is TGTGCCAGCAGTGAGGCGACAGAATTAAATAACTATGGCTACACCTTC.

This clone was recorded a few times. The chain employs TRBV30 and TRBJ1-6; D gene ambiguous. CDR3 length: 15 amino acids. Germline loops: CDR1 GTSNPN, CDR2 SVGIG (reference sequence). The ends were cut back, 1 base at V and 6 bases at J, with 13 bases in the middle. The DNA for the CDR3 is TGTGCCTGGAGTGGTCTTGGCCAGGTTAATTCACCCCTCCACTTT. Protein product: CAWSGLGQVNSPLHF.

This clone was counted only a few times. The chain links TRBV2 to TRBJ1-2; D is perhaps TRBD1 (6 bases). The CDR3 consists of 13 residues. CDR1 is SNHLY, CDR2 FYNNEI, per germline. Trimming pared 1 base from V and 8 bases from J, leaving 11 bases between. The DNA of the CDR3 is TGTGCCAGCAGTGAAGGGGGGCCAGGAGGCTACACCTTC. Amino acids: CASSEGGPGGYTF.

The chain employs TRBV29-1 and TRBJ2-7, with D maybe TRBD1 (6 bases). CDR1 is SQVTM, CDR2 ANQGSEA, per germline. This CDR3 comprises 11 residues. V dropped 7 bases and J dropped 2 bases, with 9 bases sitting between them. As DNA, the CDR3 is TGCAGCGCCTCAGGGGCCTACGAGCAGTACTTC. Amino acids: CSASGAYEQYF.

This clone came up once. The CDR3 reads CASSQGDRGRYEQYF. The CDR3 DNA follows: TGCGCCAGCAGCCAAGGGGACAGGGGGCGGTACGAGCAGTACTTC. V is TRBV4-3 and J is TRBJ2-7; TRBD1 matches at 12 bases. The V segment lost 1 base and the J segment 4 bases; nucleotides outside the gene matches: 2. The CDR3 runs to 15 residues. Germline V gene lookup returns CDR1 LGHNA and CDR2 YSLEER.

CDR3 loop: CASSGDYNEQFF. The CDR3, as DNA: TGTGCCAGCAGCGGCGACTACAATGAGCAGTTCTTC. The chain carries TRBV9 and TRBJ2-1; D gene uncertain. Germline V lookup: CDR1 SGDLS, CDR2 YYNGEE. This CDR3 spans 12 amino acids. Trimming shortened V by 3 bases and J by 3 bases, and 4 bases separated the two germline ends.

The chain uses TRBV15 and TRBJ2-3; 9 bases fit TRBD1. V dropped 4 bases and J dropped 9; count of bases not matched to a gene: 8. The CDR3 totals 14 residues. CDR1 LNHNV and CDR2 YYDKDF come from the germline V gene (reference sequence). CDR3 residues: CATSTPTDRGTQYF. CDR3 coding DNA: TGTGCCACCAGCACCCCGACCGACAGGGGGACGCAGTATTTT.

The chain is built from TRBV7-9 and TRBJ2-7; tentatively, D is TRBD2 (6 bases). The CDR3 consists of 16 residues. Germline V lookup: CDR1 SEHNR, CDR2 FQNEAQ (reference sequence). Trimming pared 0 bases from V and 0 bases from J, leaving 12 bases between. Here the CDR3 reads CASSLAEGILSYEQYF. For the CDR3, the DNA is TGTGCCAGCAGCTTAGCGGAGGGAATTCTCTCCTACGAGCAGTACTTC.